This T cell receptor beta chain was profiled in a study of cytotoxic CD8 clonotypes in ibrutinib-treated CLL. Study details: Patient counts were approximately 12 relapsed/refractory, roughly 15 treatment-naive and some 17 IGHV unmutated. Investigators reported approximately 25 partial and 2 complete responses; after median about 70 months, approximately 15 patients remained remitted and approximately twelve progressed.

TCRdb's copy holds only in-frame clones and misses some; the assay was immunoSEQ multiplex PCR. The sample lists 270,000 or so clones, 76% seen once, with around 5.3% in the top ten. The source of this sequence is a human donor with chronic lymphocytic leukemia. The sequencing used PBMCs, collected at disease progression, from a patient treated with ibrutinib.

The CDR3 spells CASPLETGVTEAFF. CDR3 sequence (DNA): TGTGCCAGCCCGTTAGAGACAGGGGTAACTGAAGCTTTCTTT. The genes are TRBV2 and TRBJ1-1; 8 bases are a match to TRBD1. CDR1 SNHLY and CDR2 FYNNEI come from the germline V gene. V lost 8 bases to trimming and J lost 5 bases; unmatched junction nucleotides: 10. The CDR3 sequence is 14 residues long.